The TCR beta chain described here comes from a study of T-cell memory formation after mild COVID-19. Study-level background: TCR clusters were mostly donor specific.

One entry per CDR3 protein results from TCRdb running MiXCR on the 5' RACE reads. The repertoire includes 470,000 or so distinct CDR3 sequences, roughly 18% of them detected once, and 9% to 15% sits in the top ten. Whole-study results and caveats: Among clones contracting day 15 to 85, CD4/CD8 was balanced, whereas later expanders leaned CD4+. That cross-reactive memory joined was suggested by some responding clones appearing in pre-infection memory.

The sample holds a few counts of this clonotype. What it binds is unknown. CDR3 length equals 15 residues. The germline V gene has CDR1 MNHEY and CDR2 SMNVEV (reference sequence). V was shortened by 8 bases and J by 5 bases, with 18 bases between the two germline ends. The sequenced material came from PBMCs or a T cell subset sorted from them (not recorded which). The TCR sequence derives from an adult woman who had mild COVID-19 (a few samples of this study predate the infection). Cell type and time point are not known. This sequence joins TRBV27 and TRBJ2-2; D may correspond to TRBD1 or TRBD2 (6 bases each). As DNA, the CDR3 is TGTGCCAGCCGCCGGGGGCGGGGCGCGACCGGGGAGCTGTTTTTT. This encodes CASRRGRGATGELFF.